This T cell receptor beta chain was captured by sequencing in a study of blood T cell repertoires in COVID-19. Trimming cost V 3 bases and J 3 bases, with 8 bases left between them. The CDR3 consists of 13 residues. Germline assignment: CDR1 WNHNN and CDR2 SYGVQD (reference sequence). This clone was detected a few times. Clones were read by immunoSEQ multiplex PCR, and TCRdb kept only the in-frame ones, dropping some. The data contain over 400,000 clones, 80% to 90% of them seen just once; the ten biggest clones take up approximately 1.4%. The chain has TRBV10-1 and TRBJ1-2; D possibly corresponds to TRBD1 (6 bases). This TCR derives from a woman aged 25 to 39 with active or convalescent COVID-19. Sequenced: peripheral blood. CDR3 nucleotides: TGCGCCAGCAGTGACCGGACAGACTATGGCTACACCTTC. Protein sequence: CASSDRTDYGYTF.